Each of the 31 T cell receptor beta chains below was sequenced from the same sample in a study of T cell responses to AZD1222 COVID-19 vaccine. Measured with immunoSEQ multiplex PCR; TCRdb has only the in-frame clones, and not every one. The sample has some 100,000 clones; 65% to 90% are singletons. This specimen consisted of peripheral blood, obtained on day 0 of AZD1222 vaccination. The receptors here all came from an adult in good health.

The chain links TRBV27 to TRBJ2-2, with D maybe TRBD1 (6 bases). V was cut by 3 bases and J by 4 bases, with 9 bases left in between. Per the germline V gene, CDR1 is MNHEY and CDR2 is SMNVEV (reference sequence). The CDR3 contains 14 residues. The CDR3 is CASSLDRGTGELFF. The DNA of the CDR3 is TGTGCCAGCAGTTTGGACAGAGGCACCGGGGAGCTGTTTTTT.

The gene calls are TRBV3-1 (or the pseudogene TRBV3-2) and TRBJ1-3; D might be TRBD1 (5 bases). Germline CDR1 LGHDT, CDR2 YNNKEL (reference sequence). The CDR3 runs to 15 residues. Trimming took 5 bases from V and 2 from J, leaving 13 bases between them. The CDR3, as DNA: TGTGCCAGCAGCTTGACCGCAGGGACTGGAAACACCATATATTTT. This sequence encodes CASSLTAGTGNTIYF.

This clone is a singleton in its sample. This chain connects TRBV30 to TRBJ1-1; D not resolved. Trimming left V 4 bases short and J 0 bases short, with 9 bases between. The CDR3 consists of 13 residues. CDR1 and CDR2 from the germline V gene are GTSNPN and SVGIG (reference sequence). The CDR3 bases are TGTGCCTGGAAAAAGGGAATGAACACTGAAGCTTTCTTT. It translates to CAWKKGMNTEAFF.

The chain combines TRBV6-5 with TRBJ1-1; 8 positions agree with TRBD1. Trimming removed 8 bases from V and 5 bases from J; junction bases left unmatched: 7. The CDR3 covers 13 residues. Germline loops: CDR1 MNHEY, CDR2 SVGAGI. CDR3 sequence (DNA): TGTGCCAGCGGGAGGACAGGGCCAACTGAAGCTTTCTTT. This sequence encodes CASGRTGPTEAFF.

The table lists this clone with a few counts. V usage is TRBV2 and J usage is TRBJ2-2; the D is unclear. This CDR3 has 15 amino acids. Per the germline V gene, CDR1 is SNHLY and CDR2 is FYNNEI. V was clipped by 6 bases and J by 0 bases, with 11 bases between them. The CDR3 sequence is CASRGGIANTGELFF. CDR3 nucleotides: TGTGCCAGCAGAGGTGGAATCGCGAACACCGGGGAGCTGTTTTTT.

The rearrangement uses TRBV10-3 and TRBJ1-1; D call uncertain. With 3 bases removed from V and 4 bases from J, the gap between germline ends came to 12 bases. CDR3 size: 14 residues. Per the germline V gene, CDR1 is ENHRY and CDR2 is SYGVKD. DNA for the CDR3: TGTGCCATCAGTGACTTCGGGTTGGGCACTGAAGCTTTCTTT. Its protein product is CAISDFGLGTEAFF.

The chain employs TRBV13 and TRBJ2-5; 13 nucleotides align to TRBD2. The CDR3 length is 17 residues. Germline V gene lookup returns CDR1 PRHDT and CDR2 FYEKMQ (reference sequence). After removal of 1 base from V and 9 bases from J, the junction contained 11 bases not matched to a gene. The CDR3 loop is CASSLVLAGGQRSPQYF. The CDR3 coding sequence is TGTGCCAGCAGCTTAGTACTAGCGGGGGGGCAACGGTCGCCCCAGTACTTC.

J is TRBJ1-3 and V is TRBV18; no clear D. The germline V gene has CDR1 KGHSH and CDR2 LQKENI. The germline V and J ends were trimmed by 3 bases and 2 bases, with 5 bases remaining between them. The CDR3 contains 13 residues. The CDR3 spells CASSPGPGNTIYF. The CDR3 region has the DNA TGTGCCAGCTCACCCGGACCTGGAAACACCATATATTTT.

This clone appeared once. V gene TRBV6-5 combines with J gene TRBJ2-1; TRBD2 aligns across 14 bases. V lost 6 bases and J lost 12; bases outside the gene matches: 10. The CDR3 loop spans 15 amino acids. Germline CDR1 MNHEY, CDR2 SVGAGI. The CDR3 nucleotides are TGTGCCAGCAGATCCGGGACTAGCGGGGGTCGGTCGCAGTTCTTC. Translation: CASRSGTSGGRSQFF.

The V and J genes are TRBV14 and TRBJ2-7, with D perhaps TRBD1 or TRBD2 (5 bases each). V was shortened by 3 bases and J by 2 bases, with 14 bases between the two germline ends. Germline loops: CDR1 SGHDN, CDR2 FVKESK. The CDR3 is made up of 15 amino acids. CDR3 region: CASSQGVGPTYEQYF. The CDR3 DNA sequence: TGTGCCAGCAGCCAGGGGGTAGGGCCAACCTACGAGCAGTACTTC.

DNA for the CDR3: TGTGCCAGCAGTTATCTCAGGGTCGACACTGAAGCTTTCTTT. This codes for CASSYLRVDTEAFF. The chain employs TRBV6-2 or TRBV6-3 and TRBJ1-1; maybe TRBD1 (5 bases). Trimming removed 3 bases at V and 3 bases at J, with 11 bases between. This CDR3 has 14 amino acids. Per the germline V gene, CDR1 is MNHEY and CDR2 is SVGEGT.

The chain couples TRBV6-5 to TRBJ1-5; D gene unclear. Germline values: CDR1 MNHEY, CDR2 SVGAGI. This CDR3 is built from 13 residues. V dropped 5 bases and J dropped 4 bases, with 9 bases sitting between them. In nucleotides, the CDR3 is TGTGCCAGCAGTCTAAGATTTAATCAGCCCCAGCATTTT. It is translated as CASSLRFNQPQHF.

The chain combines TRBV18 with TRBJ2-1; the D gene is possibly TRBD2 (7 bases). The CDR3 totals 15 residues. From germline, CDR1 is KGHSH and CDR2 LQKENI. The V end was cut by 2 bases, the J end by 4 bases, with 12 bases between. Written as DNA, the CDR3 is TGTGCCAGCTCACCAGGAGCGGGGACATACAATGAGCAGTTCTTC. Protein sequence: CASSPGAGTYNEQFF. Supplemented by reference TRBV18 and TRBJ2-1, the full variable domain reads NAGVMQNPRHLVRRRGQEARLRCSPMKGHSHVYWYRQLPEEGLKFMVYLQKENIIDESGMPKERFSAEFPKEGPSILRIQQVVRGDSAAYFCASSPGAGTYNEQFFGPGTRLTVL.

This chain links TRBV2 with TRBJ1-5, with a weak D call TRBD1 (6 bases). The germline V and J ends were trimmed by 6 bases and 0 bases, with 12 bases remaining between them. The germline V gene encodes CDR1 SNHLY and CDR2 FYNNEI. The CDR3 spans 15 residues. DNA for the CDR3: TGTGCCAGCAGCCCGGGACACCATAGCAATCAGCCCCAGCATTTT. This codes for CASSPGHHSNQPQHF.

The rearrangement joins TRBV11-2 to TRBJ2-3, with D possibly being TRBD1 (6 bases). The V end lost 5 bases, the J end lost 2 bases, and 17 bases lay between the germline ends. The CDR3 totals 16 residues. The V gene's germline CDR1 is SGHAT and CDR2 FQNNGV. The CDR3 spells CASSLRPDRATDTQYF. CDR3 DNA: TGTGCCAGCAGCCTCCGACCGGACAGAGCCACAGATACGCAGTATTTT.

This clone was observed once. This chain connects TRBV6-5 to TRBJ2-2, with D possibly being TRBD1 (5 bases). CDR1 and CDR2 from the germline V gene are MNHEY and SVGAGI. Trimming took off 0 bases at V and 1 base at J, with 9 bases between the two ends. This CDR3 spans 16 amino acids. In DNA form, the CDR3 reads TGTGCCAGCAGTTACTCGGGGCCACAGAACACCGGGGAGCTGTTTTTT. It yields the protein CASSYSGPQNTGELFF.

The V call is TRBV7-9, the J call TRBJ2-5; 10 bases align to TRBD2. The CDR3 runs 17 residues. V was clipped by 1 base and J by 4 bases; unmatched bases: 9. Germline loops: CDR1 SEHNR, CDR2 FQNEAQ (reference sequence). The CDR3 sequence: CASSLGQASGSTETQYF. The CDR3 DNA follows: TGTGCCAGCAGCTTAGGTCAGGCTAGCGGGAGCACAGAGACCCAGTACTTC.

The V and J genes are TRBV29-1 and TRBJ2-7; 16 bases are shared with TRBD2. CDR3 size: 16 residues. Germline loops: CDR1 SQVTM, CDR2 ANQGSEA. V lost 6 bases, J lost 6 bases, and 11 bases stayed unmatched. The CDR3 nucleotides are TGCAGCGTAACCGGGACTAGCGGGAGGGAGGGCCTCGAGCAGTACTTC. It translates to CSVTGTSGREGLEQYF.

This chain links TRBV29-1 with TRBJ1-1; 10 bases match TRBD1. The CDR3 runs 15 residues. V dropped 7 bases and J dropped 5; count of bases not matched to a gene: 13. Germline CDR1 and CDR2: SQVTM and ANQGSEA. CDR3 sequence: CSAGTGDFAWTEAFF. The DNA for the CDR3 is TGCAGCGCGGGGACAGGGGACTTCGCTTGGACTGAAGCTTTCTTT.

The chain combines TRBV7-9 with TRBJ2-3; the match to TRBD2 covers 7 bases. The germline V gene has CDR1 SEHNR and CDR2 FQNEAQ (reference sequence). V lost 11 bases to trimming and J lost 5 bases; unmatched junction nucleotides: 10. The CDR3 has 13 residues. CDR3 sequence reads: CAGGSAGKDTQYF. The CDR3 DNA follows: TGTGCCGGCGGGAGTGCGGGGAAAGATACGCAGTATTTT.

This chain uses TRBV25-1 with TRBJ2-5; 7 bases fit TRBD2. Germline trimming cut 1 base from V and 4 bases from J; bases unmatched to any gene: 0. CDR1 is MGHDK and CDR2 is SYGVNS in the germline V gene. CDR3 length equals 13 residues. The CDR3 loop is CASSEWGGETQYF. As DNA, the CDR3 is TGTGCCAGCAGTGAATGGGGGGGAGAGACCCAGTACTTC.

The chain links TRBV18 to TRBJ2-7; maybe TRBD1 (5 bases). The CDR3 spans 15 residues. V lost 1 base and J lost 2, with 12 bases in between. Germline V gene lookup returns CDR1 KGHSH and CDR2 LQKENI. The CDR3 coding sequence is TGTGCCAGCTCACCACGGGCAGGGAAGACCTACGAGCAGTACTTC. This gives the protein CASSPRAGKTYEQYF.

The chain has TRBV19 and TRBJ2-7; 11 nucleotides line up with TRBD2. The J segment lost 3 bases and the V segment lost 5 bases, leaving 6 bases of the junction unmatched. Germline V gene data show CDR1 as LNHDA and CDR2 as SQIVND (reference sequence). This CDR3 spans 15 amino acids. DNA for the CDR3: TGTGCCAGTAGTGAATCCGGGACTAGCGGCTACGAGCAGTACTTC. Translation: CASSESGTSGYEQYF.

This sequence joins TRBV6-6 and TRBJ2-1; TRBD1 matches at 11 bases. This CDR3 spans 14 amino acids. J lost 10 bases, V lost 7 bases, and 9 bases had no gene match. CDR1 and CDR2 (germline): MNHNY, SVGAGI (reference sequence). This CDR3 reads CASTKTGTGGEQFF. CDR3 in DNA: TGTGCCAGCACTAAGACGGGGACAGGGGGGGAGCAGTTCTTC.

The chain combines TRBV7-9 with TRBJ2-4; D may be TRBD1 or TRBD2 (5 bases each). Germline-derived CDR1 and CDR2 are SEHNR and FQNEAQ (reference sequence). Trimming took off 5 bases at V and 4 bases at J, with 12 bases between the two ends. CDR3 length: 14 amino acids. As DNA, the CDR3 is TGTGCCAGCAGCCCAGACAGAGGGAAAAACATTCAGTACTTC. It yields the protein CASSPDRGKNIQYF.

The V call is TRBV7-3, the J call TRBJ1-1; D is unresolved. This CDR3 has 14 amino acids. V was cut by 2 bases and J by 1 base, with 8 bases left in between. Germline lookup yields CDR1 SGHTA and CDR2 FQGTGA. In DNA, the CDR3 is TGTGCCAGCAGCTTATTTGTTGGGAACACTGAAGCTTTCTTT. This gives the protein CASSLFVGNTEAFF.

Points on this clone: The same CDR3 arises from other DNA sequences in this sample as well. This chain links TRBV18 with TRBJ2-7; TRBD2 aligns across 13 bases. CDR1 KGHSH and CDR2 LQKENI come from the germline V gene. J gave up 2 bases and V 3 bases, and 1 base lay outside the gene matches. This CDR3 contains 15 residues. The CDR3: CASSPGTSGAYEQYF. For the CDR3, the DNA is TGTGCCAGCTCACCGGGGACTAGCGGGGCCTACGAGCAGTACTTC.

The chain couples TRBV12-5 to TRBJ2-1; 8 bases are a match to TRBD1. The ends lost 6 bases at V and 3 bases at J; junction bases unmatched: 4. Germline assignment: CDR1 LGHNT and CDR2 FRNRAP. The CDR3 totals 14 residues. The CDR3 sequence: CASGLGQVYNEQFF. The CDR3 nucleotides are TGTGCTAGTGGCCTGGGACAGGTCTACAATGAGCAGTTCTTC.

The chain is built from TRBV2 and TRBJ1-2, with no clear D. This CDR3 has 13 residues. CDR1 and CDR2 from the germline V gene are SNHLY and FYNNEI. V lost 4 bases and J lost 3, with 9 bases in between. Here the CDR3 DNA reads TGTGCCAGCAGTGCGAGGACGGACTATGGCTACACCTTC. Protein: CASSARTDYGYTF.

The chain employs TRBV7-8 and TRBJ1-5; D might be TRBD1 (5 bases). The CDR3 extends over 14 amino acids. Trimming removed 0 bases from V and 4 bases from J, with 7 bases in between. Germline CDR1 is SGHVS and CDR2 is FQNEAQ. This chain's CDR3 is CASSLADTNQPQHF. The CDR3 DNA reads TGTGCCAGCAGCTTAGCGGACACTAATCAGCCCCAGCATTTT.

The chain links TRBV1 to TRBJ2-7. TRBV1 is described as a pseudogene. This CDR3 region has 12 residues. CDR3 sequence: CTSSEGRDEQYF. The CDR3, as DNA: TGCACCAGCAGCGAGGGACGGGACGAGCAGTACTTC.